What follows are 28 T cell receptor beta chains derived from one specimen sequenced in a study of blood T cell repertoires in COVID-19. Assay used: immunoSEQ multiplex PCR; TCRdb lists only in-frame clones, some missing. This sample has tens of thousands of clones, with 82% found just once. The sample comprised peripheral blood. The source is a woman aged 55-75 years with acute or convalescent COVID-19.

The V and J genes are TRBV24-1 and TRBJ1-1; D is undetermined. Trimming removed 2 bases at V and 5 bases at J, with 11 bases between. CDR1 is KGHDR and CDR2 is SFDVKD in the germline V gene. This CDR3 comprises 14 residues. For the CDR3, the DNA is TGTGCCACCAGTGATTACCCTATCGGGACTGAAGCTTTCTTT. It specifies CATSDYPIGTEAFF.

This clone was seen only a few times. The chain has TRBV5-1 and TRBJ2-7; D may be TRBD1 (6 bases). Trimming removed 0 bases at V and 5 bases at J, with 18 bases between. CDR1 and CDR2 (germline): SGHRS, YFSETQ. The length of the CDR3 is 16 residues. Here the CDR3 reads CASSLVAGEIFDEQYF. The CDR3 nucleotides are TGCGCCAGCAGCTTGGTGGCAGGGGAAATTTTCGACGAGCAGTACTTC.

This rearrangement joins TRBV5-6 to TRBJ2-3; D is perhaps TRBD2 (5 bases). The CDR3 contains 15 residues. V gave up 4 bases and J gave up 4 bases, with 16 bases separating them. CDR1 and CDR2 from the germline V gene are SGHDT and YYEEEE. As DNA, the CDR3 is TGTGCCAGCAGCCCCCGAGGGCTCACCCCAGATACGCAGTATTTT. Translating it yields CASSPRGLTPDTQYF. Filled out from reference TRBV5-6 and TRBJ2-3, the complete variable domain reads DAGVTQSPTHLIKTRGQQVTLRCSPKSGHDTVSWYQQALGQGPQFIFQYYEEEERQRGNFPDRFSGHQFPNYSSELNVNALLLGDSALYLCASSPRGLTPDTQYFGPGTRLTVL.

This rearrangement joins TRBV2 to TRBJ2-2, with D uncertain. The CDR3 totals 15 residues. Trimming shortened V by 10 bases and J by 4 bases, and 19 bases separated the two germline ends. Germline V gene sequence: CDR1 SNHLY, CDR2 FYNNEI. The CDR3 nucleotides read TGTGCCACCTCCTCTGAAGCGACCCTCACCGGGGAGCTGTTTTTT. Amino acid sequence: CATSSEATLTGELFF.

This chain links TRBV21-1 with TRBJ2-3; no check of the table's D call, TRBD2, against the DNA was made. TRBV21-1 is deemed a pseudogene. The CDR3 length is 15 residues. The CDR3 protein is CASSNLAGGTDTQYF. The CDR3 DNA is TGTGCCAGCAGCAATTTAGCGGGGGGCACAGATACGCAGTATTTT.

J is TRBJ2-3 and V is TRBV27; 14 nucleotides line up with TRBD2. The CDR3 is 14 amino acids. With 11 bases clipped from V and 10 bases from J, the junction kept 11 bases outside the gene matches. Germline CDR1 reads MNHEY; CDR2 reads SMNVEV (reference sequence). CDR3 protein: CASRTSGGNGPQYF. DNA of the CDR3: TGTGCCTCACGGACTAGCGGGGGGAACGGACCGCAGTATTTT.

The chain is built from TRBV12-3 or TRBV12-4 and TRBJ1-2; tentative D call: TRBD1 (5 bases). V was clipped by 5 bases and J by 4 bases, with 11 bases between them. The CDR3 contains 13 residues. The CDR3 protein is CASSTRQFYGYTF. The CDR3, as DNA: TGTGCCAGCAGTACCCGACAGTTCTATGGCTACACCTTC.

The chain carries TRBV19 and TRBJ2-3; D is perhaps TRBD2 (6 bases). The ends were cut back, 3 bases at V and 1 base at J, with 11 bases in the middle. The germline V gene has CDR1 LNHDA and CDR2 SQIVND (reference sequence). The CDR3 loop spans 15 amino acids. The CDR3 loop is CASSIASGGTDTQYF. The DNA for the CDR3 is TGTGCCAGTAGTATTGCCTCGGGGGGCACAGATACGCAGTATTTT.

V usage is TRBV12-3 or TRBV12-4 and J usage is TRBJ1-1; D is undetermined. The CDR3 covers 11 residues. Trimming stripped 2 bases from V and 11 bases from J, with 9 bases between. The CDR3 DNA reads TGTGCCAGCAGTTTAAGGCGAGGTGCTTTCTTT. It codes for CASSLRRGAFF.

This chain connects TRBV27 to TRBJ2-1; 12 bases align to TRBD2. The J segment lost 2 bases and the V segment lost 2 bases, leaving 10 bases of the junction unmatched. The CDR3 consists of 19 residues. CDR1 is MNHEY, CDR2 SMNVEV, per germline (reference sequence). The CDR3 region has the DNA TGTGCCAGCAGTTTAAAGACTAGCGGGGGCCTAATGCCCTACAATGAGCAGTTCTTC. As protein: CASSLKTSGGLMPYNEQFF.

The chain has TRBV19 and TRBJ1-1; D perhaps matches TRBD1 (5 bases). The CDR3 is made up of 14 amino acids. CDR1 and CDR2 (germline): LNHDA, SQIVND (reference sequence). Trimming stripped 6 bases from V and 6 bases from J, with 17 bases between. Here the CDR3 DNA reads TGTGCCAGTAGGAAAGCCGGGGGGGACCCTGAAGCTTTCTTT. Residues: CASRKAGGDPEAFF.

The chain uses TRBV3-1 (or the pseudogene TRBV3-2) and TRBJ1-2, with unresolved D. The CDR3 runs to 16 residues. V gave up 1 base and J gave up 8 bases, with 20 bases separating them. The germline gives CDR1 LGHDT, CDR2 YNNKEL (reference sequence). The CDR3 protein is CASSQVLGGPGGGYTF. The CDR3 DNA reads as TGTGCCAGCAGCCAAGTTCTAGGTGGCCCTGGCGGCGGCTACACCTTC.

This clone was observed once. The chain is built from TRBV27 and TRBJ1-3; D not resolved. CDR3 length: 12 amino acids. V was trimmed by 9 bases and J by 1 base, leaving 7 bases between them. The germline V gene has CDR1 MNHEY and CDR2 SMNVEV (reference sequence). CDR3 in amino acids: CASRSSGNTIYF. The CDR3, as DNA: TGTGCCAGTCGTTCTTCTGGAAACACCATATATTTT.

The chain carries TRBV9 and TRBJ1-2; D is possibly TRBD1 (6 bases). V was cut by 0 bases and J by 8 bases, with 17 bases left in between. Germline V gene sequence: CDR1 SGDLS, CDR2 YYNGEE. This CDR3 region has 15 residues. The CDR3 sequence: CASSVAGQTGTGYTF. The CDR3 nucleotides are TGTGCCAGCAGCGTAGCCGGACAGACGGGGACGGGCTACACCTTC.

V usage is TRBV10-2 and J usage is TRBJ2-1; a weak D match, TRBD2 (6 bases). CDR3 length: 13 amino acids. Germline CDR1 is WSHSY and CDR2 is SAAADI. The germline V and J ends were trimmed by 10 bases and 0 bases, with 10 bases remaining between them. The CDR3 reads CATGRGSYNEQFF. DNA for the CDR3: TGCGCCACAGGGCGGGGCTCCTACAATGAGCAGTTCTTC.

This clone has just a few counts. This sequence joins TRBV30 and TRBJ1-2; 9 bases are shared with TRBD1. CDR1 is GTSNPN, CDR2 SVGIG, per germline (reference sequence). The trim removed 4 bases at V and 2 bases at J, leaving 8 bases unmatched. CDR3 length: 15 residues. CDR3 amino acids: CAWTVRDRANYGYTF. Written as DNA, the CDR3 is TGTGCCTGGACCGTTCGGGACAGGGCCAACTATGGCTACACCTTC.

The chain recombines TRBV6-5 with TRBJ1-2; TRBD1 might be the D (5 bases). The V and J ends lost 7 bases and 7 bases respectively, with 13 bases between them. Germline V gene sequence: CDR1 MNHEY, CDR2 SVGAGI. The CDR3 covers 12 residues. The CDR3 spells CASTPGHGGYTF. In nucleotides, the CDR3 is TGTGCCAGCACCCCAGGGCACGGTGGCTACACCTTC.

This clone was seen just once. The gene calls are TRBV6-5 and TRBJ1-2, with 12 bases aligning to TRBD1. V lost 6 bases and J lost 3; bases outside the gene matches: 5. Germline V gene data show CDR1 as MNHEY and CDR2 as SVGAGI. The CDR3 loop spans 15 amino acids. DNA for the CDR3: TGTGCCAGCAGCATGGGACAGGGGGCAGACTATGGCTACACCTTC. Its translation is CASSMGQGADYGYTF.

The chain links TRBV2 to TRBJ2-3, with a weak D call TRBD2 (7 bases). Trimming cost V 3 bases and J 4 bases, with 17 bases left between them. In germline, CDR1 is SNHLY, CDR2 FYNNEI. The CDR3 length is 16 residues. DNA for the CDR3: TGTGCCAGCAGTGATGACAGTCCGGGGGGCGCAGATACGCAGTATTTT. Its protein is CASSDDSPGGADTQYF.

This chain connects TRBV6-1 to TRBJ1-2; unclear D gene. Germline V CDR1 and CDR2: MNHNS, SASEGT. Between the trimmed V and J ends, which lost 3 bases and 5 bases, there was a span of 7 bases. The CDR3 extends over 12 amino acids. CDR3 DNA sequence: TGTGCCAGCAGTGACAGTGGTTATGGCTACACCTTC. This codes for CASSDSGYGYTF.

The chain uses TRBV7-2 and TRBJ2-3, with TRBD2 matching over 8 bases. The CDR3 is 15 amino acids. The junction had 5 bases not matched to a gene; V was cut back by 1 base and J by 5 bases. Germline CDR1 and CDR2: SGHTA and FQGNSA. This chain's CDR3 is CASSLDPSGGDTQYF. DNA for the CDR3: TGTGCCAGCAGCTTAGACCCGAGCGGGGGAGATACGCAGTATTTT.

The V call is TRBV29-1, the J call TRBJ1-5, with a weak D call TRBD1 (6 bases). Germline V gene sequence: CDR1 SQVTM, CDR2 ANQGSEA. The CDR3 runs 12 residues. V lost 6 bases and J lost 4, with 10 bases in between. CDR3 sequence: CSVGGQNQPQHF. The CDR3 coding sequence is TGCAGCGTGGGGGGGCAAAATCAGCCCCAGCATTTT.

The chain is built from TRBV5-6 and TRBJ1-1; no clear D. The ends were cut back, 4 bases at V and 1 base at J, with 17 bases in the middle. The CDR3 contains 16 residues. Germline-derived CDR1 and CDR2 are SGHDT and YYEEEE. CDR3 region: CASSQGGWRANTEAFF. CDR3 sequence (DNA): TGTGCCAGCAGCCAAGGCGGGTGGCGGGCGAACACTGAAGCTTTCTTT.

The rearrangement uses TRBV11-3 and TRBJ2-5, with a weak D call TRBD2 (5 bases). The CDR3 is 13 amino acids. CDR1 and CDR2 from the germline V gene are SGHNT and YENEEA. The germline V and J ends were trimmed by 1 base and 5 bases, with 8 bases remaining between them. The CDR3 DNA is TGTGCCAGCAGCTTAGGAGCTAGCGAGACCCAGTACTTC. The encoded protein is CASSLGASETQYF. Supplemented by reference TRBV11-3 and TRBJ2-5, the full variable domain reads EAGVVQSPRYKIIEKKQPVAFWCNPISGHNTLYWYLQNLGQGPELLIRYENEEAVDDSQLPKDRFSAERLKGVDSTLKIQPAELGDSAVYLCASSLGASETQYFGPGTRLLVL.

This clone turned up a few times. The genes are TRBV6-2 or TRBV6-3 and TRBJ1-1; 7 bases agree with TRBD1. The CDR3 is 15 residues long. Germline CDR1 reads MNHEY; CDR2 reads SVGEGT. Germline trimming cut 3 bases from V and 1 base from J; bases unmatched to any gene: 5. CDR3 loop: CASSYLQGSNTEAFF. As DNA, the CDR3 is TGTGCCAGCAGTTATCTACAGGGGTCGAACACTGAAGCTTTCTTT.

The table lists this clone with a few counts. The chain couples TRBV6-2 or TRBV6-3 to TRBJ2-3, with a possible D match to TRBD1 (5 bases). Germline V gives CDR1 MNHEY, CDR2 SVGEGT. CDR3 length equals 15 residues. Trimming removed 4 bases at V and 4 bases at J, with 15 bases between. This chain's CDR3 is CASSSSRDYSDTQYF. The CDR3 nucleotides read TGTGCCAGCAGTTCGAGCAGGGATTATTCAGATACGCAGTATTTT.

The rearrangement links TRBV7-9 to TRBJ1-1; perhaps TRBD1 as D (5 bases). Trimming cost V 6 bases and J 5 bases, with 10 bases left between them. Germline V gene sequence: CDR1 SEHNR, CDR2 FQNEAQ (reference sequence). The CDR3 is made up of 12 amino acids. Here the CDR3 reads CASSPGGTEAFF. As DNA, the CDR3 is TGTGCCAGCAGTCCGGGGGGGACTGAAGCTTTCTTT.

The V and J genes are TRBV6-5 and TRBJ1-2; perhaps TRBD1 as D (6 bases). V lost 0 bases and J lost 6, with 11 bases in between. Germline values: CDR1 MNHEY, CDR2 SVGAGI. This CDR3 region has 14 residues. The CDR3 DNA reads TGTGCCAGCAGTTACTCGGGCAGGGGAAATGGCTACACCTTC. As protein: CASSYSGRGNGYTF.